The clone carrying this TCR beta chain was seen a few times. The antigen is unknown. The entry originates in a study of blood T cells in healthy people across ages. Looking at the study overall: With template switching, about one barcoded beta molecule was captured per two T cells.

Study-wide results and caveats: Expanded clonotype shifts may have been confounded, as the donors had an unknown CMV status. Researchers judged that diversity estimates from one million T cells fell short of true values.

Sample-barcoded 5' priming and a J-beta primer mix drove a second PCR of about 6 to 12 cycles. TCRdb reanalysed the 5' RACE reads using MiXCR and keeps one entry per CDR3 protein. The sample consists of about 680,000 distinct CDR3 sequences, around 48% of them appearing once. CDR1 is SGHTA, CDR2 FQGTGA, per germline. The CDR3 has 14 amino acids. With 5 bases removed from V and 5 bases from J, the gap between germline ends came to 15 bases. This chain joins TRBV7-3 and TRBJ2-5; TRBD2 might be the D (5 bases). The sequence was collected from a woman in her sixties or seventies in good health. The sequenced sample was blood. This CDR3 is CASSHRGPEETQYF. In DNA form, the CDR3 reads TGTGCCAGCAGCCACCGAGGGCCGGAGGAGACCCAGTACTTC.